This T cell receptor (delta chain) is drawn from a study of γδ T cells in repeated Plasmodium falciparum infection (dated by TCRdb to about 2021). Notes on the research overall: The natural-infection arm enrolled Malian children exposed to intense seasonal malaria transmission, compared against age and gender matched Australian children. Four to six malaria-naive U.S. adults underwent four controlled human malaria infections by bites from P. falciparum NF54-infected Anopheles stephensi mosquitoes over about 600 days. Samples from controlled-infection subjects were taken at baseline, right before selected infections, and 21 days after each infection. Malian gammadelta TCR repertoires were analysed cross-sectionally in periods with no transmission and longitudinally across episodes of acute febrile malaria. In the study, the shaping of the human gammadelta T cell repertoire by repeated Plasmodium falciparum infection was examined using natural infection in Mali and controlled human malaria infection. Overall study results and their limits: Analysis of inter-individual variability in gammadelta T cell responses was limited by the small size of the controlled-infection cohort. Generalizability was limited because the Malian cohort was drawn from a small rural village of predominantly one ethnic group.

The method behind the library was multiplex PCR. The sequencing machine was an Illumina MiSeq. Every sorted gammadelta T cell sample had both its TCR gamma (TRG) and TCR delta (TRD) chains sequenced. The study's own analysis went as follows. Clonotype tree plots, accumulated frequency of the top 20 clonotypes, diversity index (DI) and D75 metrics were included in the repertoire analyses. TCRdb reprocessed the public data with the CATT caller; entries with the same nucleotide sequence were combined afterwards. Here the V and J calls rest on TCRdb's processing, not on the authors' analysis. The table for this sample lists tens of thousands of delta-chain clones; more than 0.85% of them were counted only once. The leading ten clones occupy around 9.6% of the sample. This clone was seen many times. No antigen is known for it. There are no base qualities to consult, and no much larger clone falls within one base. The sample has other DNA sequences that encode this CDR3 too.

Sequences were obtained from gamma-delta T cells from blood. The receptor was derived from a pool of human donors (malaria-infected and uninfected, not separated).

The nucleotide sequence is given as TGTGCTCTTGGGGAACTCTGGGGGATACGCCATCGACACACCGATAAACTCATCTTT. Its coded protein is CALGELWGIRHRHTDKLIF. The sequence links TRDV1 to TRDJ1; 12 of the junction bases match TRDD3. The germline V gene provides CDR1 TSWWSYY and CDR2 QGS. Counted from cysteine to phenylalanine, this CDR3 has 19 amino acids. Only CDR3 DNA remains: 57 bases, in frame from the first base. Trimming leaves V shorter by 0 bases and J shorter by 0 bases, with the junction holding 8 bases beyond the gene matches.